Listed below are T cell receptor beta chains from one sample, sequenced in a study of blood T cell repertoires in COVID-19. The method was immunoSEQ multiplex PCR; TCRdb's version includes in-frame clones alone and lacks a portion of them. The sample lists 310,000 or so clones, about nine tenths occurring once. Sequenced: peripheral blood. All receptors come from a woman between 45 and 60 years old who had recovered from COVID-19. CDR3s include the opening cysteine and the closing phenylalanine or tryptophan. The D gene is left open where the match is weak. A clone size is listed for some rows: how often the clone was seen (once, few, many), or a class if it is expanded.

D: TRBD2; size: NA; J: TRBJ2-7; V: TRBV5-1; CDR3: CASSSSGRDEQYF; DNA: TGCGCCAGCAGCTCGAGCGGGAGAGACGAGCAGTACTTC
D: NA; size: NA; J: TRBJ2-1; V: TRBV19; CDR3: CASSRTAAGSSYNEQFF; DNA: TGTGCCAGTAGTAGGACGGCGGCGGGGAGCTCCTACAATGAGCAGTTCTTC
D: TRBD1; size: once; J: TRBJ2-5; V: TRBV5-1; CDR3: CASSGTGEETQYF; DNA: TGCGCCAGCAGCGGGACAGGAGAAGAGACCCAGTACTTC
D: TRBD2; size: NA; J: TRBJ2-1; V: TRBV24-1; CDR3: CATSDPGLAWNEQFF; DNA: TGTGCCACCAGTGATCCTGGACTAGCGTGGAATGAGCAGTTCTTC
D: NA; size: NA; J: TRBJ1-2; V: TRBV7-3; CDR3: CASSPARGLGYGYTF; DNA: TGTGCCAGCAGCCCCGCGCGGGGTCTCGGCTATGGCTACACCTTC
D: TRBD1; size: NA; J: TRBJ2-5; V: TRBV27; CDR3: CASSLPPGQGSETQYF; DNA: TGTGCCAGCAGTTTACCTCCGGGACAGGGTTCGGAGACCCAGTACTTC
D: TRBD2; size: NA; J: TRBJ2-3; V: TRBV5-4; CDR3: CASSPNLRGGRGDTQYF; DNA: TGTGCCAGCAGCCCCAATTTGCGGGGGGGCCGGGGAGATACGCAGTATTTT
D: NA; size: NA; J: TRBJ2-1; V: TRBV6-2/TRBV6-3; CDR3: CASSAASAPTYNEQFF; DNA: TGTGCCAGCAGTGCCGCCAGCGCTCCCACCTACAATGAGCAGTTCTTC
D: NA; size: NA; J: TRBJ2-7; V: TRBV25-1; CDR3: CASSALQGYEQYF; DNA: TGTGCCAGCAGTGCCTTACAGGGCTACGAGCAGTACTTC
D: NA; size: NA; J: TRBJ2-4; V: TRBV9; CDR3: CASSAEGRGAKNIQYF; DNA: TGTGCCAGCAGCGCGGAGGGAAGGGGAGCCAAAAACATTCAGTACTTC
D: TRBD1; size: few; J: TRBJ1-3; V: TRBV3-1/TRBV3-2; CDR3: CASSPGQLGNTIYF; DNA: TGTGCCAGCAGCCCGGGACAGCTAGGAAACACCATATATTTT
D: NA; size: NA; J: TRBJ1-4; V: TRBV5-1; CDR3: CASRSHPGNEKLFF; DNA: TGCGCCAGCAGAAGCCACCCGGGTAATGAAAAACTGTTTTTT
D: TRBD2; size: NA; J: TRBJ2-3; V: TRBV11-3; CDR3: CASSSRTSGTATDTQYF; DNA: TGTGCCAGCAGCTCCAGGACTAGCGGGACGGCGACAGATACGCAGTATTTT
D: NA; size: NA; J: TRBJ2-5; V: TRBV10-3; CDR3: CAISDLGRQETQYF; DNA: TGTGCCATCAGTGACCTGGGGCGTCAAGAGACCCAGTACTTC
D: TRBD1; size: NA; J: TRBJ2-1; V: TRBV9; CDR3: CASSLLTGNHNEQFF; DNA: TGTGCCAGCAGCCTATTGACAGGGAACCACAATGAGCAGTTCTTC
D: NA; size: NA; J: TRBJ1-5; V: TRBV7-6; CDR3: CASSLNLPGGNQPQHF; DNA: TGTGCCAGCAGCTTAAATCTGCCGGGTGGCAATCAGCCCCAGCATTTT
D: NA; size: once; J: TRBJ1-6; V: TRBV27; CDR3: CASRTGGARYSPLHF; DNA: TGTGCCAGCCGTACGGGAGGGGCAAGGTACTCACCCCTCCACTTT
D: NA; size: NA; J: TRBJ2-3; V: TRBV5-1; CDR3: CASSLISPDTQYF; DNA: TGCGCCAGCAGCTTAATTAGCCCAGATACGCAGTATTTT
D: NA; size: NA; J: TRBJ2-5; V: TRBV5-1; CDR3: CASSLGTPQETQYF; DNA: TGCGCCAGCAGCTTGGGGACACCGCAAGAGACCCAGTACTTC
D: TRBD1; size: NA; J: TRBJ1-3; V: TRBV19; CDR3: CASSPGQGLPSGNTIYF; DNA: TGTGCCAGTAGTCCGGGACAGGGGCTCCCCTCTGGAAACACCATATATTTT
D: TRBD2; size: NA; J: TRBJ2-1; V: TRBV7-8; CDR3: CASSLDGGGAYNEQFF; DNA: TGTGCCAGCAGCTTAGATGGCGGGGGGGCCTACAATGAGCAGTTCTTC
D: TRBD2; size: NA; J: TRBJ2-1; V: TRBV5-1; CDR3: CASSFGSTGGRSEQFF; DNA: TGCGCCAGCAGCTTCGGGAGTACGGGGGGGCGGAGTGAGCAGTTCTTC
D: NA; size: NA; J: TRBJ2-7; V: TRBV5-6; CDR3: CASSIGQRQYF; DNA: TGTGCCAGCAGCATCGGACAACGGCAGTACTTC
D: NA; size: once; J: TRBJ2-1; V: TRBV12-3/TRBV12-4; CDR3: CASSLGLARHQFF; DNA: TGTGCCAGCAGCCTCGGGCTAGCTCGCCACCAGTTCTTC
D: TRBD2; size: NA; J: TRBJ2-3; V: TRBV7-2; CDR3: CASSLLAGNTQYF; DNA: TGTGCCAGCAGCTTACTAGCGGGGAATACGCAGTATTTT
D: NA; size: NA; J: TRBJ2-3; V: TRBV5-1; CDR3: CASSLAQVSDTQYF; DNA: TGCGCCAGCAGCTTGGCGCAGGTCTCAGATACGCAGTATTTT
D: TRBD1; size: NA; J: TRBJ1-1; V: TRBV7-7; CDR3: CASSSMTGGHTEAFF; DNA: TGTGCTAGCAGCTCGATGACAGGGGGGCACACTGAAGCTTTCTTT
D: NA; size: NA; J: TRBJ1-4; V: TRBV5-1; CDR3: CASSLNTATNEKLFF; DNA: TGCGCCAGCAGCTTGAATACAGCAACTAATGAAAAACTGTTTTTT
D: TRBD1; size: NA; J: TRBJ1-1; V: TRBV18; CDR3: CASSRRQGWTEAFF; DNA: TGTGCCAGCTCACGAAGACAGGGGTGGACTGAAGCTTTCTTT
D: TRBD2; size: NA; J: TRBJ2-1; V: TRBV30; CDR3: CAWSVATSGSYNEQFF; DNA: TGTGCCTGGAGTGTTGCGACTAGCGGTTCCTACAATGAGCAGTTCTTC
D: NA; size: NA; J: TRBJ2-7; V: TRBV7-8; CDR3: CASSPRRDFLSYEQYF; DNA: TGTGCCAGCAGCCCTCGCCGGGACTTCCTCTCCTACGAGCAGTACTTC
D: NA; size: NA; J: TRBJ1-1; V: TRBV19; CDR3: CASSIDGVPEAFF; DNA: TGTGCCAGTAGTATAGACGGAGTACCTGAAGCTTTCTTT
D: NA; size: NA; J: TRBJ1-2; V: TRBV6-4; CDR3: CATPGGGQNYGYTF; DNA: TGTGCCACCCCGGGGGGAGGGCAGAACTATGGCTACACCTTC
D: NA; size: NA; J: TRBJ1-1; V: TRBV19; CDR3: CASLGWGLTEAFF; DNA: TGTGCCAGTTTGGGGTGGGGGCTCACTGAAGCTTTCTTT
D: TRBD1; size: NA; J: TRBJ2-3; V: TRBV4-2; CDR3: CASSHRTGGTDTQYF; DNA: TGTGCCAGCAGCCATCGGACAGGGGGGACAGATACGCAGTATTTT
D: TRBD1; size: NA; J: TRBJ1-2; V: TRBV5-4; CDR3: CASSWDRGSADGYTF; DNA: TGTGCCAGCAGCTGGGACAGGGGGTCGGCCGATGGCTACACCTTC
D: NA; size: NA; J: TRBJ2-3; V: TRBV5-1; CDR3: CASSLGRGGADTQYF; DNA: TGCGCCAGCAGTTTGGGGCGGGGAGGTGCAGATACGCAGTATTTT
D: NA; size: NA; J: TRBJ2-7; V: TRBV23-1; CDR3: CASSPDREASYEQYF; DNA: TGCGCCAGCAGCCCCGACAGGGAGGCGTCCTACGAGCAGTACTTC
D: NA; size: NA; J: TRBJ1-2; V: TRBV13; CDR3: CASSLEQRFPAIYGYTF; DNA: TGTGCCAGCAGCTTAGAACAGAGATTCCCTGCTATCTATGGCTACACCTTC
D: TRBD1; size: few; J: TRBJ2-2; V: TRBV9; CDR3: CASSVGTDGELFF; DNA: TGTGCCAGCAGCGTGGGGACAGACGGGGAGCTGTTTTTT
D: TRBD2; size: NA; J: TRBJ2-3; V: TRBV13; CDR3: CASSSRLAGGRVDTQYF; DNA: TGTGCCAGCAGCTCTAGACTAGCGGGGGGCAGGGTGGATACGCAGTATTTT
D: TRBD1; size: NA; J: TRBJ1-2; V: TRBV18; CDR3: CASRDSPKGGYTF; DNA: TGTGCCAGCAGGGACAGCCCGAAGGGTGGCTACACCTTC
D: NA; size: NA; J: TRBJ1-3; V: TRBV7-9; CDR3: CASSLIVDTIYF; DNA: TGTGCCAGCAGCTTAATAGTGGACACCATATATTTT
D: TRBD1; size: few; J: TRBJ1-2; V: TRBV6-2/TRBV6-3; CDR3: CASSYLYRDREIYGYTF; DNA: TGTGCCAGCAGTTACTTATACCGGGACAGGGAGATCTATGGCTACACCTTC
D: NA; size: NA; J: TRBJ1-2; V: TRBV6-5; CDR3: CASTDRNYGYTF; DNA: TGTGCCAGCACCGACAGGAACTATGGCTACACCTTC